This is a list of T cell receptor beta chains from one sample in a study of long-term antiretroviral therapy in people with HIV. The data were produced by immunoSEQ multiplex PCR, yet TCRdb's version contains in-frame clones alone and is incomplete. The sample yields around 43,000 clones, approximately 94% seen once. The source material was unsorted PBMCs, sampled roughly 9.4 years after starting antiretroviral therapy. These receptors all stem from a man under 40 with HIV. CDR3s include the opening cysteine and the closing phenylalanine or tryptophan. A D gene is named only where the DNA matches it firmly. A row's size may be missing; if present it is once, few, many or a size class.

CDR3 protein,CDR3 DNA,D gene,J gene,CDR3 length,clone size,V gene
CASSFLGSAETQYF,TGTGCCAGCAGCTTCCTAGGAAGCGCCGAGACCCAGTACTTC,-,TRBJ2-5,14,-,TRBV7-6
CASSLAGPLTGELFF,TGCGCCAGCAGCTTGGCCGGCCCGCTAACCGGGGAGCTGTTTTTT,-,TRBJ2-2,15,-,TRBV5-1
CATSMSSGTGEYF,TGTGCCACCAGCATGAGCTCCGGGACAGGGGAGTATTTT,TRBD1,TRBJ2-3,13,-,TRBV15
CASSSTLTDTQYF,TGTGCCAGCAGTTCAACCCTCACAGATACGCAGTATTTT,-,TRBJ2-3,13,-,TRBV27
CASSPSGLAHETQYF,TGCGCCAGCAGCCCCTCCGGGCTAGCCCACGAGACCCAGTACTTC,-,TRBJ2-5,15,-,TRBV5-1
CASSDGGNQPQHF,TGCGCCAGCAGTGACGGAGGGAATCAGCCCCAGCATTTT,-,TRBJ1-5,13,-,TRBV5-1
CAGGAGWAMNTEAFF,TGCGCAGGGGGCGCGGGGTGGGCCATGAACACTGAAGCTTTCTTT,TRBD1,TRBJ1-1,15,-,TRBV29-1
CASSLALGQAYNEQFF,TGTGCCAGCAGCTTGGCACTGGGACAGGCCTACAATGAGCAGTTCTTC,TRBD1,TRBJ2-1,16,-,TRBV5-6
CARRSGTSGNTIYF,TGTGCCAGGAGAAGTGGGACCTCTGGAAACACCATATATTTT,-,TRBJ1-3,14,-,TRBV15
CASSAWGTEAFF,TGTGCCAGCAGCGCCTGGGGGACTGAAGCTTTCTTT,-,TRBJ1-1,12,-,TRBV7-9
CASSLEVRTRGADTQYF,TGTGCCAGCAGCTTGGAGGTCCGGACGCGAGGCGCAGATACGCAGTATTTT,-,TRBJ2-3,17,-,TRBV5-4
CASSLQVSSYEQYF,TGTGCCAGCAGCCTTCAGGTTAGCTCCTACGAGCAGTACTTC,-,TRBJ2-7,14,-,TRBV11-2
CASRGGSSPWETQYF,TGTGCCAGCAGAGGGGGAAGCAGCCCTTGGGAGACCCAGTACTTC,-,TRBJ2-5,15,once,TRBV2
CASSPRRGENTIYF,TGTGCCAGCAGCCCCCGAAGGGGCGAAAACACCATATATTTT,-,TRBJ1-3,14,-,TRBV7-9
CASSSRVSRNTEAFF,TGTGCCAGCAGTTCCAGGGTTTCCCGGAACACTGAAGCTTTCTTT,-,TRBJ1-1,15,few,TRBV27
CASSETTSGGGETQYF,TGTGCCAGCAGCGAGACGACTAGCGGGGGGGGAGAGACCCAGTACTTC,TRBD2,TRBJ2-5,16,-,TRBV13
CASSEGWGNQPQHF,TGTGCCAGCAGTGAAGGGTGGGGCAATCAGCCCCAGCATTTT,-,TRBJ1-5,14,once,TRBV2
CSVNRNQETQYF,TGCAGCGTCAACCGAAACCAAGAGACCCAGTACTTC,-,TRBJ2-5,12,-,TRBV29-1
CSVHGGGETQYF,TGCAGCGTTCATGGCGGGGGAGAGACCCAGTACTTC,TRBD2,TRBJ2-5,12,-,TRBV29-1
CASSYLNLRSTGELFF,TGTGCCAGCAGTTATCTAAATTTAAGGAGCACCGGGGAGCTGTTTTTT,-,TRBJ2-2,16,once,TRBV6-5
CATSRERWGQGKGGNTEAFF,TGTGCCACCAGCAGAGAGAGGTGGGGACAGGGGAAAGGTGGGAACACTGAAGCTTTCTTT,TRBD1,TRBJ1-1,20,-,TRBV15
CASSLAAGTIIYEQYF,TGTGCCAGCAGCTTGGCCGCGGGGACAATTATCTACGAGCAGTACTTC,-,TRBJ2-7,16,-,TRBV5-6
CASSDSDRTEAFF,TGTGCCAGCAGTGACTCGGACCGCACTGAAGCTTTCTTT,-,TRBJ1-1,13,-,TRBV6-4
CASSPPARLAGKETQYF,TGTGCCAGCAGCCCCCCGGCCCGGCTAGCGGGGAAAGAGACCCAGTACTTC,TRBD2,TRBJ2-5,17,-,TRBV25-1
CASSELQGIQETQYF,TGTGCCAGCAGTGAATTACAGGGGATCCAAGAGACCCAGTACTTC,TRBD1,TRBJ2-5,15,-,TRBV2
CASRYGTFSHEQFF,TGTGCCAGCAGATATGGGACGTTTTCTCATGAGCAGTTCTTC,-,TRBJ2-1,14,-,TRBV11-2
CASSTQTSGGQETQYF,TGTGCCAGCAGTACCCAGACTAGCGGGGGCCAAGAGACCCAGTACTTC,TRBD2,TRBJ2-5,16,once,TRBV27
CASSSLQDNEQFF,TGCGCCAGCAGCTCCCTACAGGATAATGAGCAGTTCTTC,-,TRBJ2-1,13,-,TRBV5-1
CASSVARTGANVLTF,TGTGCCAGCAGCGTAGCCAGGACTGGGGCCAACGTCCTGACTTTC,-,TRBJ2-6,15,-,TRBV9
CASSLGHPRNGRGGYTF,TGTGCCAGCAGCTTAGGACATCCACGAAACGGAAGGGGTGGCTACACCTTC,-,TRBJ1-2,17,-,TRBV7-9
CASSLGPPGRSAYEQYF,TGTGCCAGCAGCTTGGGGCCGCCGGGCCGATCCGCCTACGAGCAGTACTTC,-,TRBJ2-7,17,-,TRBV5-5
CASTRVDQPQHF,TGTGCCAGCACGCGGGTGGATCAGCCCCAGCATTTT,-,TRBJ1-5,12,-,TRBV2
CASSVGLGGGLNTEAFF,TGTGCCAGCAGCGTGGGGTTAGGGGGGGGCCTGAACACTGAAGCTTTCTTT,-,TRBJ1-1,17,-,TRBV9
CASSLAAGRSEQYF,TGTGCCAGCAGCTTGGCAGCAGGGAGATCCGAGCAGTACTTC,-,TRBJ2-7,14,-,TRBV5-5
CATSREYSNQPQHF,TGTGCCACCAGCAGGGAATATAGCAATCAGCCCCAGCATTTT,-,TRBJ1-5,14,-,TRBV15
CASSPGDSNQPQHF,TGCGCCAGCAGCCCCGGGGATAGCAATCAGCCCCAGCATTTT,-,TRBJ1-5,14,-,TRBV5-1
CASSSNRGDTEAFF,TGTGCCAGCAGCTCAAACAGGGGAGACACTGAAGCTTTCTTT,TRBD1,TRBJ1-1,14,-,TRBV7-3
CASSARDRDGNTIYF,TGTGCCAGCAGCGCCCGGGACAGGGATGGAAACACCATATATTTT,TRBD1,TRBJ1-3,15,-,TRBV9
CASSQGHHYEQYF,TGCGCCAGCAGCCAAGGGCACCACTACGAGCAGTACTTC,-,TRBJ2-7,13,-,TRBV4-1
CASSLKPAGELFF,TGTGCCAGCAGCTTAAAGCCAGCCGGGGAGCTGTTTTTT,-,TRBJ2-2,13,-,TRBV7-6
CASSPRQGWDTEAFF,TGTGCCAGCTCACCAAGACAGGGCTGGGACACTGAAGCTTTCTTT,TRBD1,TRBJ1-1,15,-,TRBV18
CAVGQPQHF,TGTGCGGTAGGTCAGCCCCAGCATTTT,-,TRBJ1-5,9,-,TRBV28
CASSVTSGVNTEAFF,TGTGCCAGCAGCGTAACCTCAGGGGTGAACACTGAAGCTTTCTTT,-,TRBJ1-1,15,-,TRBV9
CASIGLAGATDTQYF,TGTGCCAGCATCGGCCTAGCGGGGGCGACAGATACGCAGTATTTT,TRBD2,TRBJ2-3,15,-,TRBV6-5